A selection of T cell receptor beta chains follows, all from one sample in a study of control samples from healthy donors and cancer patients. The repertoire was sequenced with immunoSEQ multiplex PCR; TCRdb's copy has only in-frame clones and lacks some. The sample contains approximately 120,000 clones, over 80% of which appear only once. Material: PBMCs. The receptors come from a man older than 75 with head and neck cancer. Each CDR3 is given with its conserved first and last residue. A D gene is named only where the DNA matches it firmly. Clone size, where shown, is once, few, many, or a class for clones that have expanded.

>-|TRBV5-4|TRBJ1-5|TRBD1
CASSTGTGKNQPQHF
TGTGCCAGCAGCACCGGGACAGGAAAGAATCAGCCCCAGCATTTT
>-|TRBV27|TRBJ1-5|-
CASSLGQPQHF
TGTGCCAGCAGTTTAGGACAGCCCCAGCATTTT
>-|TRBV18|TRBJ2-1|TRBD2
CASSRPSGPRYNEQFF
TGTGCCAGCTCACGTCCTAGCGGGCCTCGGTACAATGAGCAGTTCTTC
>-|TRBV29-1|TRBJ2-3|TRBD2
CSAESGNTDTQYF
TGCAGCGCTGAAAGCGGGAACACAGATACGCAGTATTTT
>-|TRBV5-1|TRBJ2-1|-
CASSDTGHLYNEQFF
TGCGCCAGCAGCGATACAGGCCACCTCTACAATGAGCAGTTCTTC
>-|TRBV5-1|TRBJ1-1|-
CASSQFLNTEAFF
TGCGCCAGCAGCCAATTCTTGAACACTGAAGCTTTCTTT
>-|TRBV7-8|TRBJ2-7|TRBD1
CASSKQGSYEQYF
TGTGCCAGCAGCAAACAGGGGTCTTACGAGCAGTACTTC
>-|TRBV3-1/TRBV3-2|TRBJ1-4|TRBD1
CASSQVFGTGGLGGSANEKLFF
TGTGCCAGCAGCCAAGTGTTCGGGACAGGGGGACTTGGGGGATCGGCTAATGAAAAACTGTTTTTT
>-|TRBV30|TRBJ1-3|-
CAWSAFISSGNTIYF
TGTGCCTGGAGTGCATTTATTTCGTCTGGAAACACCATATATTTT
>once|TRBV5-1|TRBJ1-1|-
CASSLDPSTEAFF
TGCGCCAGCAGCTTGGACCCGTCCACTGAAGCTTTCTTT
>-|TRBV19|TRBJ2-7|TRBD2
CASSTRGGEQYF
TGTGCCAGTAGTACCCGCGGGGGGGAGCAGTACTTC
>-|TRBV10-2|TRBJ1-4|-
CASNTKGGANEKLFF
TGCGCCAGCAACACCAAAGGAGGGGCTAATGAAAAACTGTTTTTT
>-|TRBV11-3|TRBJ2-5|-
CASSLELTETQYF
TGTGCCAGCAGCTTAGAATTGACCGAGACCCAGTACTTC
>-|TRBV5-5|TRBJ1-2|-
CASSLAGGNFYGYTF
TGTGCCAGCAGCTTGGCTGGGGGGAACTTCTATGGCTACACCTTC
>-|TRBV5-1|TRBJ2-5|-
CASSGGGTQYF
TGCGCCAGCAGTGGAGGGGGGACCCAGTACTTC
>-|TRBV27|TRBJ1-2|-
CASSPSGRVDGYTF
TGTGCCAGCAGTCCATCCGGACGGGTAGATGGCTACACCTTC
>-|TRBV4-1|TRBJ2-7|-
CASSQGARDSIYEQYF
TGCGCCAGCAGCCAAGGAGCTAGGGACTCCATTTACGAGCAGTACTTC
>-|TRBV5-1|TRBJ2-2|TRBD2
CASSFGLAGPGELFF
TGCGCCAGCAGCTTTGGGCTAGCGGGCCCCGGGGAGCTGTTTTTT
>few|TRBV7-9|TRBJ1-2|-
CASTFSGANYGYTF
TGTGCCAGCACCTTCTCGGGGGCCAACTATGGCTACACCTTC
>-|TRBV7-9|TRBJ2-5|-
CASSLANTPETQYF
TGTGCCAGCAGCTTAGCGAACACTCCGGAGACCCAGTACTTC
>-|TRBV7-9|TRBJ1-2|-
CASSLAGGAQGYTF
TGTGCCAGCAGCTTAGCAGGGGGGGCGCAAGGCTACACCTTC
>-|TRBV5-1|TRBJ2-1|-
CASSSRGNEQFF
TGCGCCAGCAGCTCAAGGGGCAATGAGCAGTTCTTC
>-|TRBV21-1|TRBJ1-1|-
CASSARGTNTEAFF
TGTGCCAGCAGCGCCCGGGGGACGAACACTGAAGCTTTCTTT
>-|TRBV7-2|TRBJ1-3|-
CASSSSSGNTIYF
TGTGCCAGCAGCTCCAGCTCTGGAAACACCATATATTTT
>-|TRBV7-9|TRBJ1-4|-
CASSSQGLNEKLFF
TGTGCCAGCAGTTCCCAGGGGTTGAACGAAAAACTGTTTTTT
>-|TRBV7-2|TRBJ1-4|-
CASSLDSSNEKLFF
TGTGCCAGCAGCCTGGACAGCTCTAATGAAAAACTGTTTTTT
>-|TRBV10-2|TRBJ2-2|-
CASSESRASNTGELFF
TGCGCCAGCAGTGAGTCTCGGGCGTCGAACACCGGGGAGCTGTTTTTT
>-|TRBV6-5|TRBJ1-2|-
CASSYSGYGYTF
TGTGCCAGCAGTTACTCAGGTTATGGCTACACCTTC
>-|TRBV6-2/TRBV6-3|TRBJ2-2|-
CASSSNLSGELFF
TGTGCCAGCAGCTCGAATTTGTCCGGGGAGCTGTTTTTT
>-|TRBV4-1|TRBJ2-3|TRBD2
CASSQAGGRTDTQYF
TGCGCCAGCAGCCAAGCGGGAGGAAGAACAGATACGCAGTATTTT
>-|TRBV27|TRBJ2-7|TRBD2
CASSFGPTSGRGGGTTRVAYEQYF
TGTGCCAGCAGTTTTGGCCCGACTAGCGGGAGAGGAGGGGGGACCACGCGGGTGGCCTACGAGCAGTACTTC
>-|TRBV7-2|TRBJ2-3|TRBD2
CASSSGTSGGTDTQYF
TGTGCCAGCAGCTCCGGGACTAGCGGGGGGACAGATACGCAGTATTTT
>-|TRBV12-3/TRBV12-4|TRBJ2-5|-
CASSLGGQETQYF
TGTGCCAGCAGTCTCGGAGGCCAAGAGACCCAGTACTTC
>-|TRBV6-5|TRBJ2-7|-
CASSYSAPGEQYF
TGTGCCAGCAGTTACTCAGCACCGGGCGAGCAGTACTTC
>once|TRBV12-5|TRBJ2-3|-
CASGPDTDTQYF
TGTGCTAGTGGTCCCGACACAGATACGCAGTATTTT
>-|TRBV3-1/TRBV3-2|TRBJ2-7|TRBD2
CASSQRLASYEQYF
TGTGCCAGCAGCCAAAGACTAGCTTCTTACGAGCAGTACTTC
>-|TRBV6-2/TRBV6-3|TRBJ2-2|TRBD1
CASSTRGQGFGTGELFF
TGTGCCAGCAGCACCCGGGGACAGGGTTTCGGAACCGGGGAGCTGTTTTTT
>-|TRBV3-1/TRBV3-2|TRBJ1-1|-
CASSQDVPGAAEAFF
TGTGCCAGCAGCCAAGATGTACCAGGGGCGGCTGAAGCTTTCTTT
>-|TRBV12-3/TRBV12-4|TRBJ2-1|-
CASSLNRGEQFF
TGTGCCAGCAGTTTAAACCGGGGGGAGCAGTTCTTC
>-|TRBV2|TRBJ2-7|TRBD1
CASSAGDSQYYEQYF
TGTGCCAGCAGTGCCGGGGACAGTCAATACTACGAGCAGTACTTC
>-|TRBV7-6|TRBJ2-5|TRBD2
CASSPEGTSGGNQETQYF
TGTGCCAGCAGCCCAGAGGGGACTAGCGGGGGGAACCAAGAGACCCAGTACTTC
>-|TRBV2|TRBJ2-5|TRBD1
CAGDRVRETQYF
TGTGCCGGAGACAGGGTTCGAGAGACCCAGTACTTC
>-|TRBV3-1/TRBV3-2|TRBJ2-7|-
CASSPVQVPSYEQYF
TGTGCCAGCAGCCCCGTCCAGGTACCTTCCTACGAGCAGTACTTC
>-|TRBV5-1|TRBJ1-6|-
CASSTLSHSPLHF
TGCGCCAGCAGCACCCTCAGCCATTCACCCCTCCACTTT
>-|TRBV30|TRBJ2-2|-
CAWSDGFGGELFF
TGTGCCTGGAGTGACGGGTTCGGAGGGGAGCTGTTTTTT
>-|TRBV7-2|TRBJ2-5|TRBD2
CASSLTSGRPRDQYF
TGTGCCAGCAGCTTAACTAGCGGGCGCCCCAGGGACCAGTACTTC
>-|TRBV5-6|TRBJ1-1|-
CASSLKSVRGNTEAFF
TGTGCCAGCAGCTTGAAATCTGTCAGGGGAAACACTGAAGCTTTCTTT
>-|TRBV5-1|TRBJ2-3|TRBD1
CASSGTGAGTQYF
TGCGCCAGCAGCGGCACAGGGGCAGGGACGCAGTATTTT
>-|TRBV6-5|TRBJ1-1|-
CASSYREMTEAFF
TGTGCCAGCAGTTACAGGGAAATGACTGAAGCTTTCTTT
>-|TRBV11-2|TRBJ2-7|TRBD2
CASSLAGGSEQYF
TGTGCCAGCAGCTTAGCGGGGGGAAGCGAGCAGTACTTC
>-|TRBV18|TRBJ1-1|TRBD1
CASSEDRGWAEAFF
TGTGCCAGCTCGGAGGACAGGGGATGGGCTGAAGCTTTCTTT